This is a list of T cell receptor beta chains from one sample in a study of response to subunit inactivated influenza vaccine. From the RT-PCR reads, TCRdb called clonotypes with MiXCR, one entry per CDR3 protein. The sample shows roughly 630,000 distinct CDR3 sequences, 14% of them seen only once. Material: PBMCs from blood, obtained approximately 15 days before vaccination. The receptors shown here come from a man aged 50 to 59 who received an inactivated influenza vaccine. The conserved cysteine and the conserved F or W are not part of the CDR3 here.

j_call,v_call,cdr3_aa
TRBJ1-1,TRBV5-1,ASSSGQGVGEAF
TRBJ2-1,TRBV9,ASSPRGLAANEQF
TRBJ2-7,TRBV5-8,ASSLPGQGWREQY
TRBJ1-6,TRBV4-1,ASSQEGALSPLH
TRBJ1-1,TRBV20-1,SAEWNTEAF
TRBJ1-1,TRBV24-1,ATSELGSTEAF
TRBJ1-6,TRBV6-1,ASCIGTGVSPLH
TRBJ2-3,TRBV7-2,ASSWVGGPDTQY
TRBJ2-5,TRBV5-1,ASSLGTSNLETQY
TRBJ2-1,TRBV7-9,ASSLGTEEQF
TRBJ2-4,TRBV5-1,ASSLGPGQESIQY
TRBJ1-5,TRBV5-4,ASSLSPSGNQPQH
TRBJ1-5,TRBV4-2,ASSQDEGAFNQPQH
TRBJ2-4,TRBV25-1,ASSEWCTVRLAKNIQY
TRBJ2-5,TRBV20-1,SASTGGPRETQY
TRBJ2-1,TRBV24-1,ATRTSGPYNEQF
TRBJ2-5,TRBV5-1,ASSSAGGNEETQY
TRBJ2-7,TRBV2,ASSEADWTVGEQY
TRBJ2-7,TRBV6-2/TRBV6-3,ASSYAGVHYEQY
TRBJ2-7,TRBV29-1,SGRKGTGGGEQY
TRBJ2-3,TRBV7-3,ASTPGASTDTQY
TRBJ2-7,TRBV4-1,ASSHTTGNYEQY
TRBJ2-5,TRBV12-3/TRBV12-4,ASSSRRGRGETQY
TRBJ2-5,TRBV6-1,ASRRVPGGQETQY
TRBJ2-2,TRBV5-1,ASSFFGREDTGELF
TRBJ2-5,TRBV28,ASSPHRGANQETQY
TRBJ2-7,TRBV4-2,ASSQEKSKIYEQY
TRBJ1-2,TRBV20-1,SGTGAHYGYT
TRBJ1-5,TRBV5-4,ASSLGEQGAQH
TRBJ2-7,TRBV20-1,SARVRGTGGFEQY